Detailed here is one TCR beta chain. The antigen is unknown. The entry originates in a study of T cells after posttransplantation cyclophosphamide. This table comes from immunoSEQ multiplex PCR, and its TCRdb copy is limited to in-frame clones, with some not included. The sample has roughly 6,800 clones, 90% to 95% seen once; the top ten hold about 13%. The length of the CDR3 is 13 residues. The germline V gene encodes CDR1 SGHAT and CDR2 FQDESV (reference sequence). V lost 3 bases, J lost 5 bases, and 5 bases lay in between. The study, taken as a whole, reports: Donor CD8+ memory clones often dominated recipient blood repertoires at later times. Recipient CMV seropositivity and CMV reactivation strongly tracked TRB clonality. Skin or GI-infiltrating T cells shared few TRB sequences with blood.

Busulfan-fludarabine conditioning, marrow transplant, and cyclophosphamide on days +3 and +4 were administered. This receptor was obtained from a female patient between 50 and 59 years old who received an allogeneic stem cell transplant from a related donor, was CMV-positive, and had no GVHD. The T cells may partly be graft donor cells. The rearrangement links TRBV11-1 to TRBJ1-6, with D uncertain. This specimen was PBMCs, taken less than 1,500 days after allogeneic stem cell transplant with posttransplant cyclophosphamide. CDR3 loop: CASSFQDNSPLHF. Here the CDR3 DNA reads TGTGCCAGCAGCTTCCAGGATAATTCACCCCTCCACTTT. Looking up the rest from reference TRBV11-1 and TRBJ1-6 gives the full variable domain: EAEVAQSPRYKITEKSQAVAFWCDPISGHATLYWYRQILGQGPELLVQFQDESVVDDSQLPKDRFSAERLKGVDSTLKIQPAELGDSAMYLCASSFQDNSPLHFGNGTRLTVT.